Listed below are T cell receptor beta chains from one sample, sequenced in a study of early T cells in non-severe SARS-CoV-2 infection. A single record per CDR3 protein comes from TCRdb applying MiXCR to the 5' RACE reads. The data hold tens of thousands of distinct CDR3 sequences, with more than 13% observed a single time. The sequencing input was whole blood. The receptors were gathered from an adult who was a healthcare worker with PCR-confirmed SARS-CoV-2 infection or an uninfected control (not recorded which). Each CDR3 is given with its conserved first and last residue. A D gene is named only where the DNA matches it firmly. Some rows have no size entry. The others give once, few or many, or a class for an expanded clone.

TRBJ1-1	TRBV9	NA	13	NA	CASSSGENTEAFF	TGTGCCAGCTCTTCCGGGGAGAACACTGAAGCTTTCTTT
TRBJ2-3	TRBV5-1	NA	15	TRBD2	CASSLAGGRTDTQYF	TGCGCCAGCAGCTTGGCGGGGGGGCGCACAGATACGCAGTATTTT
TRBJ1-1	TRBV19	NA	14	NA	CASRGGGRNTEAFF	TGTGCCAGTAGGGGCGGCGGAAGGAACACTGAAGCTTTCTTT
TRBJ1-1	TRBV6-6	NA	11	NA	CAAGGDTEAFF	TGTGCCGCGGGAGGCGACACTGAAGCTTTCTTT
TRBJ1-2	TRBV7-2	NA	13	NA	CASTIRGMGGYTF	TGTGCCAGCACCATACGAGGAATGGGTGGCTACACCTTC
TRBJ2-5	TRBV12-2	many	16	NA	CASRSIGRTAQETQYF	TGTGCAAGTCGCTCAATAGGGCGGACAGCCCAAGAGACCCAGTACTTC
TRBJ2-3	TRBV29-1	NA	16	NA	CSVEGPSLHYTDTQYF	TGCAGCGTTGAAGGCCCGTCCCTGCATTACACAGATACGCAGTATTTT
TRBJ2-1	TRBV5-4	few	17	TRBD2	CASSSGLAGGLGNEQFF	TGTGCCAGCAGCTCGGGACTAGCGGGGGGGCTGGGCAATGAGCAGTTCTTC
TRBJ2-1	TRBV20-1	few	15	TRBD2	CSASFGSGGYNEQFF	TGCAGTGCATCATTCGGTAGCGGGGGCTACAATGAGCAGTTCTTC
TRBJ2-7	TRBV7-2	medium-sized	13	NA	CASSLAPSGEQYF	TGTGCCAGCAGCCTGGCCCCCTCCGGCGAGCAGTACTTC
TRBJ1-2	TRBV5-5	NA	14	NA	CASSPGPIGYGYTF	TGTGCCAGCAGCCCAGGGCCCATAGGCTATGGCTACACCTTC
TRBJ1-2	TRBV29-1	NA	8	NA	CSVEATVF	TGCAGCGTTGAAGCGACAGTCTTC
TRBJ2-3	TRBV20-1	few	14	NA	CSARAGGLTDTQYF	TGCAGTGCTAGAGCAGGAGGTTTAACAGATACGCAGTATTTT
TRBJ1-1	TRBV12-3/TRBV12-4	NA	13	NA	CASSLSENTEAFF	TGTGCCAGCAGTTTATCAGAAAACACTGAAGCTTTCTTT
TRBJ2-3	TRBV12-3/TRBV12-4	many	14	NA	CASLGSSRSDTQYF	TGTGCCAGCCTGGGTAGCTCCCGGTCAGATACGCAGTATTTT
TRBJ2-6	TRBV2	few	15	TRBD2	CASTPGGAGANVLTF	TGTGCCAGCACCCCGGGGGGGGCTGGGGCCAACGTCCTGACTTTC
TRBJ1-5	TRBV29-1	few	12	NA	CSVGGFGQPQHF	TGCAGCGTTGGTGGTTTCGGTCAGCCCCAGCATTTT
TRBJ1-1	TRBV2	few	10	NA	CATSITEAFF	TGTGCCACCTCGATCACTGAAGCTTTCTTT
TRBJ1-1	TRBV29-1	NA	10	NA	CSVENTEAFF	TGCAGCGTAGAGAACACTGAAGCTTTCTTT
TRBJ2-3	TRBV29-1	many	14	TRBD1	CSVGGGQGPDTQYF	TGCAGCGTTGGGGGCGGACAGGGCCCAGATACGCAGTATTTT
TRBJ1-2	TRBV14	many	13	NA	CASSQLQSGGYTF	TGTGCCAGCAGCCAGTTACAGAGTGGTGGCTACACCTTC